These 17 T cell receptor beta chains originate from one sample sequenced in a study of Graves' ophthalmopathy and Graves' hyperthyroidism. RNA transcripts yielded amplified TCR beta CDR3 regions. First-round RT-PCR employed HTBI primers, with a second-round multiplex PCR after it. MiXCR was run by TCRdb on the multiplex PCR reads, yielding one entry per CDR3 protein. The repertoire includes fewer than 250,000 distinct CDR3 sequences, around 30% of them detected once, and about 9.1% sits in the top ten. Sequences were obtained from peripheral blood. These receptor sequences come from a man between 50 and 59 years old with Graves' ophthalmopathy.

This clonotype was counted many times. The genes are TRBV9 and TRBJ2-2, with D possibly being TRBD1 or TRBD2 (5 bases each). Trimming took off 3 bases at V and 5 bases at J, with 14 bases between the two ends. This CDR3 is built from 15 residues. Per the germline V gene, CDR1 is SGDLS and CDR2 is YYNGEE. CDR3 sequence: CASSGGTSRTGELFF. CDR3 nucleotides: TGTGCCAGCAGCGGGGGGACGTCTCGGACCGGGGAGCTGTTTTTT. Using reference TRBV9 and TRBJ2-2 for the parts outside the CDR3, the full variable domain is DSGVTQTPKHLITATGQRVTLRCSPRSGDLSVYWYQQSLDQGLQFLIQYYNGEERAKGNILERFSAQQFPDLHSELNLSSLELGDSALYFCASSGGTSRTGELFFGEGSRLTVL.

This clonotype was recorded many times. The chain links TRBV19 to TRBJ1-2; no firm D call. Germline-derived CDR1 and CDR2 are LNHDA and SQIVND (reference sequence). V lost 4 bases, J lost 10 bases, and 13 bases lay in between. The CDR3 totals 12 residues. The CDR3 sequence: CASSTSPAFYTF. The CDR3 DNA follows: TGTGCCAGTAGTACCAGCCCGGCCTTCTACACCTTC.

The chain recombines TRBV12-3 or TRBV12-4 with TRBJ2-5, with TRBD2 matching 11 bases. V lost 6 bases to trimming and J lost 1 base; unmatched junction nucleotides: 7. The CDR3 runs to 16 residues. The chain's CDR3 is CASSRPLAGGQETQYF. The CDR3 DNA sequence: TGTGCCAGCAGCCGACCTCTAGCGGGAGGCCAAGAGACCCAGTACTTC.

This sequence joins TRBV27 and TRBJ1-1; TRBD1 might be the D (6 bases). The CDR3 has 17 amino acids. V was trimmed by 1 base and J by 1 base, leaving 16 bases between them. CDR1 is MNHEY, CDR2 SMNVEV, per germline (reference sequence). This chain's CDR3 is CASSLFPPGAKNTEAFF. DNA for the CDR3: TGTGCCAGCAGTTTATTCCCCCCGGGGGCGAAGAACACTGAAGCTTTCTTT.

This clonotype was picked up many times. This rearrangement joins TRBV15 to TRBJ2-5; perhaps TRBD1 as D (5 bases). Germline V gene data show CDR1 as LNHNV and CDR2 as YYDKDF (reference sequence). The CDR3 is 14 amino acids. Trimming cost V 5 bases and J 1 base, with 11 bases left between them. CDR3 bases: TGTGCCACCAGCTTTAGGGGCGGCCAAGAGACCCAGTACTTC. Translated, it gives CATSFRGGQETQYF. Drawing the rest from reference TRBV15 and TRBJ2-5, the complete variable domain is DAMVIQNPRYQVTQFGKPVTLSCSQTLNHNVMYWYQQKSSQAPKLLFHYYDKDFNNEADTPDNFQSRRPNTSFCFLDIRSPGLGDTAMYLCATSFRGGQETQYFGPGTRLLVL.

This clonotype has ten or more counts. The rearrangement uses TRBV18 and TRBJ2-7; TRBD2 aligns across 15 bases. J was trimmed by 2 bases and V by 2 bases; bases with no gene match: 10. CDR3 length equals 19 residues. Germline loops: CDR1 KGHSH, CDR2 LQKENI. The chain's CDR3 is CASSPWSGTSGRSTYEQYF. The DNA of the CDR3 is TGTGCCAGCTCACCATGGTCCGGGACTAGCGGGAGGTCTACCTACGAGCAGTACTTC.

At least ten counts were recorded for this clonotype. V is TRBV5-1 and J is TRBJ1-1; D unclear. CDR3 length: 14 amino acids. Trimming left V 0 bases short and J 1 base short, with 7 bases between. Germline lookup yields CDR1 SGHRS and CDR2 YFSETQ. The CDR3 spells CASSLEGRNTEAFF. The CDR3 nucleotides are TGCGCCAGCAGCTTGGAGGGCCGGAACACTGAAGCTTTCTTT.

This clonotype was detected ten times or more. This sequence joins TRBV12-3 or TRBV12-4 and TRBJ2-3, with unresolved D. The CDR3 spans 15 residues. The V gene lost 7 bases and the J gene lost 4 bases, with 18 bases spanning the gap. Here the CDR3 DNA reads TGTGCCAGCACCTACGAGGTAGCTAGGGCAGATACGCAGTATTTT. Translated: CASTYEVARADTQYF.

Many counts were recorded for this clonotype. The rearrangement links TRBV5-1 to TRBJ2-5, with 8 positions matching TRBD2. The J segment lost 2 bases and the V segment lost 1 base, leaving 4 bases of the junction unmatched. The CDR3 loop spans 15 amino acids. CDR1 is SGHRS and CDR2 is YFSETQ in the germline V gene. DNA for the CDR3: TGCGCCAGCAGCTTGTTGCCGGGAGGGCAAGAGACCCAGTACTTC. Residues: CASSLLPGGQETQYF.

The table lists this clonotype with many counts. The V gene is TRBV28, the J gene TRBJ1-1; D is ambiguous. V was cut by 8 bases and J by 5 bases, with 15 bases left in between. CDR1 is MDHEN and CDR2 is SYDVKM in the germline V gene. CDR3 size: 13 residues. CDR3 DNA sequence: TGTGCCAGCGGGGTGTCGGGGAAAACTGAAGCTTTCTTT. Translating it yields CASGVSGKTEAFF.

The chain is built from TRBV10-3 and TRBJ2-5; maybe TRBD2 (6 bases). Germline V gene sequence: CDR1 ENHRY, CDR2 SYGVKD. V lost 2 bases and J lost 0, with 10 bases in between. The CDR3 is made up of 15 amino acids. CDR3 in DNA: TGTGCCATCAGTGAGGGGCGGGGCAACCAAGAGACCCAGTACTTC. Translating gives CAISEGRGNQETQYF.

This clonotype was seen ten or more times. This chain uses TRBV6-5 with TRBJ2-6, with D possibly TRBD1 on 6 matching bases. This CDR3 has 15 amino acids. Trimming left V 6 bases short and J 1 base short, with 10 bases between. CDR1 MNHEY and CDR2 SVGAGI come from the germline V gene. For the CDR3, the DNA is TGTGCCAGCAGATTACAGGGATCTGGGGCCAACGTCCTGACTTTC. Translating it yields CASRLQGSGANVLTF.

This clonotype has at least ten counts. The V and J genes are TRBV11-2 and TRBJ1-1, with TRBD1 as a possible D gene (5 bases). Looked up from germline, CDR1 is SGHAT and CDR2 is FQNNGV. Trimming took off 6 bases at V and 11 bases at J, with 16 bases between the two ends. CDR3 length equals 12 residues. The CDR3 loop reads CASRQRGVRAFF. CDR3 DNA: TGTGCCAGCAGGCAAAGAGGGGTTAGGGCTTTCTTT.

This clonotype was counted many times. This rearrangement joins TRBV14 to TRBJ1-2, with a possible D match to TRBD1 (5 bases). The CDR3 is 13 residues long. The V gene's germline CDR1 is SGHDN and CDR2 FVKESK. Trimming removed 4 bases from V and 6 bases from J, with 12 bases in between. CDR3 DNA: TGTGCCAGCAGCCGGGGGAGGGGTGATGGCTACACCTTC. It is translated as CASSRGRGDGYTF.

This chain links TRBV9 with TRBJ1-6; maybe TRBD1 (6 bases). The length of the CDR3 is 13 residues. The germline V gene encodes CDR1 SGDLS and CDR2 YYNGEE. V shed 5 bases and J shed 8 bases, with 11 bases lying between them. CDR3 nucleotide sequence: TGTGCCAGCAGTTCAGGGGCGGATTCACCCCTCCACTTT. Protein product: CASSSGADSPLHF.

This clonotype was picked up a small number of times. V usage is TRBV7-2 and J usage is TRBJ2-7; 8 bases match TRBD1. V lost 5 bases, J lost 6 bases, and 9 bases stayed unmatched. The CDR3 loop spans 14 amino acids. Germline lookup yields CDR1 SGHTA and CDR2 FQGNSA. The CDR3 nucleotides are TGTGCCAGCAGCGACGGGACAGGACTGTTCGAGCAGTACTTC. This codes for CASSDGTGLFEQYF.

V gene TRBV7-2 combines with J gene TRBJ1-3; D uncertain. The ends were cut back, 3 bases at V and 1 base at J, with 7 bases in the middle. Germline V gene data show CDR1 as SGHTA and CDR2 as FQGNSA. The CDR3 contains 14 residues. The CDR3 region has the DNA TGTGCCAGCAGCTTCACTGAATCTGGAAACACCATATATTTT. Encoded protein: CASSFTESGNTIYF.